These T cell receptor beta chains were read from a single sample in a study of OX40 agonist ivuxolimab in advanced cancers. Profiling relied on immunoSEQ multiplex PCR, and the TCRdb table lists in-frame clones only, not all of them. The data hold roughly 72,000 clones, with 89% observed a single time. Sample: CD4+ or CD8+ T cells sorted from blood, taken in a trial of the OX40 agonist ivuxolimab. All receptors come from an adult with an advanced solid tumor such as melanoma, head and neck, liver or kidney cancer. Both conserved end residues are part of each CDR3. Fields, in order: D gene, V gene, J gene, CDR3 protein, CDR3 DNA. The D gene is left open where the match is weak.

D gene: TRBD2
V gene: TRBV7-2
J gene: TRBJ2-2
CDR3 protein: CASSPAGGHTGELFF
CDR3 DNA: TGTGCCAGCAGCCCAGCGGGGGGGCACACCGGGGAGCTGTTTTTT

D gene: TRBD2
V gene: TRBV19
J gene: TRBJ2-3
CDR3 protein: CASRIPGTSGSTDTQYF
CDR3 DNA: TGTGCCAGTAGAATACCCGGGACTAGCGGGAGCACAGATACGCAGTATTTT

D gene: .
V gene: TRBV5-4
J gene: TRBJ2-2
CDR3 protein: CASSLTVRQTGELFF
CDR3 DNA: TGTGCCAGCAGCTTGACGGTCCGGCAGACCGGGGAGCTGTTTTTT

D gene: .
V gene: TRBV7-2
J gene: TRBJ1-2
CDR3 protein: CASSLQINYGYTF
CDR3 DNA: TGTGCCAGCAGCTTACAGATTAACTATGGCTACACCTTC

D gene: TRBD1
V gene: TRBV19
J gene: TRBJ2-1
CDR3 protein: CASSMIRTGANEQFF
CDR3 DNA: TGTGCCAGTAGTATGATCAGGACAGGAGCTAATGAGCAGTTCTTC

D gene: .
V gene: TRBV5-4
J gene: TRBJ2-2
CDR3 protein: CASRIWDTGELFF
CDR3 DNA: TGTGCCAGCAGAATTTGGGACACCGGGGAGCTGTTTTTT

D gene: .
V gene: TRBV4-1
J gene: TRBJ1-2
CDR3 protein: CASSQVWRGNYGYTF
CDR3 DNA: TGCGCCAGCAGCCAAGTCTGGCGGGGAAACTATGGCTACACCTTC

D gene: TRBD1
V gene: TRBV5-1
J gene: TRBJ2-1
CDR3 protein: CASSWGDRESGEQFF
CDR3 DNA: TGCGCCAGCAGCTGGGGGGACAGGGAATCCGGTGAGCAGTTCTTC

D gene: .
V gene: TRBV28
J gene: TRBJ2-5
CDR3 protein: CASRLEGAEEQYF
CDR3 DNA: TGTGCCAGCCGACTAGAGGGGGCTGAGGAGCAGTACTTC

D gene: TRBD1
V gene: TRBV28
J gene: TRBJ1-2
CDR3 protein: CASSTLPGQEIYGYTF
CDR3 DNA: TGTGCCAGCAGCACTCTTCCGGGACAGGAGATCTATGGCTACACCTTC

D gene: .
V gene: TRBV5-1
J gene: TRBJ2-3
CDR3 protein: CASSFWGGGTDTQYF
CDR3 DNA: TGCGCCAGCAGCTTTTGGGGTGGGGGTACAGATACGCAGTATTTT